This T cell receptor beta chain was captured in a study of T cell repertoires in cytomegalovirus infection. On this clonotype: Its specificity is not known.

TCRdb reanalysed the reads using MiXCR and keeps one entry per CDR3 protein. The sample contains about 920,000 distinct CDR3 sequences, less than 40% of which appear only once. V was clipped by 4 bases and J by 8 bases; unmatched bases: 8. The length of the CDR3 is 15 residues. The study's findings and limits: What dominated the ex vivo response were HLA-C-restricted CMV-specific TCR beta clonotypes.

The sample consisted of cultured CD8+ T cells from PBMCs, taken from culture after CMV antigen stimulation. This clonotype was obtained from a human donor in good health (CMV status not recorded). Some clones in this sample may be carry-over from other donors' samples. The chain has TRBV12-3 or TRBV12-4 and TRBJ1-2; TRBD1 matches at 12 bases. The CDR3 region is CASSSTGTGGRGYTF. Written as DNA, the CDR3 is TGTGCCAGCAGTTCAACCGGGACAGGGGGCAGGGGCTACACCTTC.